The 27 T cell receptor beta chains presented below share a single source sample, sequenced in a study of vaccination and CD4 T cells after COVID-19. Regarding time point: late sampling 161 to 241 days after vaccination in three convalescent patients. TCRdb passed the PCR reads through MiXCR, listing each CDR3 protein once. The table includes under 30,000 distinct CDR3 sequences, about 49% detected once. The sample here was CD4+ T cells from blood, taken about 7 months after SARS-CoV-2 vaccination. These TCRs come from a human donor who had recovered from COVID-19.

A few counts support this clonotype. This chain connects TRBV15 to TRBJ2-1, with D tentatively TRBD1 or TRBD2 (5 bases each). Germline V gene data show CDR1 as LNHNV and CDR2 as YYDKDF (reference sequence). This CDR3 comprises 15 residues. Between the trimmed V and J ends, which lost 2 bases and 5 bases, there was a span of 13 bases. CDR3 nucleotides: TGTGCCACCAGCAGATGGGGTAGGGACGACAATGAGCAGTTCTTC. It codes for CATSRWGRDDNEQFF.

The chain couples TRBV20-1 to TRBJ2-3; weak D call: TRBD1 (5 bases). CDR1 is DFQATT and CDR2 is SNEGSKA in the germline V gene (reference sequence). The CDR3 runs to 14 residues. With 3 bases removed from V and 2 bases from J, the gap between germline ends came to 12 bases. As DNA, the CDR3 is TGCAGTGCTAGGGACAACCGGTTCACAGATACGCAGTATTTT. Translating gives CSARDNRFTDTQYF.

This sequence joins TRBV10-3 and TRBJ2-7; D unclear. The V gene lost 11 bases and the J gene lost 1 base, with 12 bases spanning the gap. CDR3 length equals 12 residues. The V gene's germline CDR1 is ENHRY and CDR2 SYGVKD. The CDR3 DNA is TGTGCCGTCAAAGGGTCTTCCTACGAGCAGTACTTC. Its translation is CAVKGSSYEQYF.

This clonotype was observed a handful of times. The V call is TRBV6-5, the J call TRBJ2-4; tentative D call: TRBD2 (6 bases). This CDR3 has 16 residues. V lost 2 bases and J 0 bases, leaving 11 bases between the germline ends. Germline V gene data show CDR1 as MNHEY and CDR2 as SVGAGI. The CDR3 protein is CASSYRDSGAKNIQYF. The CDR3 nucleotides read TGTGCCAGCAGTTACCGGGACTCCGGAGCCAAAAACATTCAGTACTTC.

The chain has TRBV7-2 and TRBJ2-1; D might be TRBD2 (6 bases). V was cut by 4 bases and J by 7 bases, with 17 bases left in between. This CDR3 spans 15 amino acids. Germline loops: CDR1 SGHTA, CDR2 FQGNSA. DNA for the CDR3: TGTGCCAGCAGCTACCAGGGAGGAGGAGGTAATGAGCAGTTCTTC. Protein sequence: CASSYQGGGGNEQFF. Supplemented by reference TRBV7-2 and TRBJ2-1, the full variable domain reads GAGVSQSPSNKVTEKGKDVELRCDPISGHTALYWYRQSLGQGLEFLIYFQGNSAPDKSGLPSDRFSAERTGGSVSTLTIQRTQQEDSAVYLCASSYQGGGGNEQFFGPGTRLTVL.

The V and J genes are TRBV18 and TRBJ1-6; D remains unclear. The CDR3 sequence is 13 residues long. Trimming removed 2 bases from V and 12 bases from J, with 11 bases in between. Germline V gene lookup returns CDR1 KGHSH and CDR2 LQKENI. The CDR3 nucleotides are TGTGCCAGCTCACCATTCCCCGATGAACCCCTCCACTTT. Amino acids: CASSPFPDEPLHF. The full variable domain, rest sourced from reference TRBV18 and TRBJ1-6, is NAGVMQNPRHLVRRRGQEARLRCSPMKGHSHVYWYRQLPEEGLKFMVYLQKENIIDESGMPKERFSAEFPKEGPSILRIQQVVRGDSAAYFCASSPFPDEPLHFGNGTRLTVT.

This clonotype came up once. The genes are TRBV7-8 and TRBJ2-1, with 11 bases that match TRBD2. The junction had 13 bases not matched to a gene; V was cut back by 5 bases and J by 4 bases. This CDR3 has 18 residues. Germline-derived CDR1 and CDR2 are SGHVS and FQNEAQ. The CDR3 sequence is CASSPSIGLAGPYNEQFF. CDR3 nucleotide sequence: TGTGCCAGCAGCCCCTCTATTGGACTAGCGGGCCCTTACAATGAGCAGTTCTTC.

The chain carries TRBV19 and TRBJ2-3, with D possibly being TRBD2 (6 bases). Germline CDR1 LNHDA, CDR2 SQIVND (reference sequence). The CDR3 is 15 amino acids. V lost 6 bases and J lost 2, with 15 bases in between. The CDR3 region is CASRGTASNTDTQYF. The CDR3 bases are TGTGCCAGTAGGGGGACTGCGAGTAACACAGATACGCAGTATTTT.

V gene TRBV7-8 combines with J gene TRBJ1-1; D perhaps matches TRBD1 (6 bases). V lost 1 base to trimming and J lost 2 bases, with 8 bases between them. The CDR3 extends over 14 amino acids. CDR1 SGHVS and CDR2 FQNEAQ come from the germline V gene. This chain's CDR3 is CASSLGTANTEAFF. The CDR3, as DNA: TGTGCCAGCAGCTTAGGGACAGCCAACACTGAAGCTTTCTTT.

The chain joins TRBV12-3 or TRBV12-4 to TRBJ2-5; TRBD2 matches 12 bases. This CDR3 is 14 amino acids long. With 4 bases clipped from V and 5 bases from J, the junction kept 2 bases outside the gene matches. The CDR3 reads CASSSSGGAETQYF. The DNA for the CDR3 is TGTGCCAGCAGTTCTAGCGGGGGGGCGGAGACCCAGTACTTC.

The V and J genes are TRBV6-2 or TRBV6-3 and TRBJ2-3, with 7 positions matching TRBD1. The J segment lost 2 bases and the V segment lost 6 bases, leaving 11 bases of the junction unmatched. Germline assignment: CDR1 MNHEY and CDR2 SVGEGT. The CDR3 extends over 16 amino acids. CDR3 in amino acids: CASSSRRDRNTDTQYF. The CDR3 coding sequence is TGTGCCAGCAGCTCACGCCGGGACAGAAACACAGATACGCAGTATTTT.

About this clonotype: This may be a read error: a much more frequent sequence differs by one nucleotide. The CDR3, as DNA: TGTGCCACCTCGACAGGGGGGGAGGGCACTGAAGCTTTCTTT. This gives the protein CATSTGGEGTEAFF. The chain is built from TRBV6-1 and TRBJ1-1, with 9 bases aligning to TRBD1. V shed 10 bases and J 4 bases; nucleotides not matched to a gene: 10. The length of the CDR3 is 14 residues. Germline CDR1 and CDR2: MNHNS and SASEGT.

The chain couples TRBV7-2 to TRBJ1-5; the D is unclear. With 4 bases removed from V and 3 bases from J, the gap between germline ends came to 7 bases. Germline CDR1 reads SGHTA; CDR2 reads FQGNSA. CDR3 length: 13 residues. The CDR3 DNA reads TGTGCCAGCAGCTCCCAGAACAATCAGCCCCAGCATTTT. Translation gives CASSSQNNQPQHF.

This clonotype was found a few times. This chain joins TRBV7-9 and TRBJ2-7; the D is unclear. Trimming removed 4 bases from V and 3 bases from J, with 13 bases in between. Germline V CDR1 and CDR2: SEHNR, FQNEAQ (reference sequence). This CDR3 has 14 amino acids. CDR3 residues: CASSYEIYYYEQYF. CDR3 DNA sequence: TGTGCCAGCAGCTATGAGATCTACTACTACGAGCAGTACTTC.

The CDR3 nucleotides are TGTGCCAGCAGCTTATTAAACCCGGAAGCTTTCTTT. Amino acids: CASSLLNPEAFF. This chain uses TRBV7-9 with TRBJ1-1; D is unclear. The germline V gene encodes CDR1 SEHNR and CDR2 FQNEAQ (reference sequence). The CDR3 is 12 amino acids. Trimming took off 2 bases at V and 8 bases at J, with 9 bases between the two ends.

The chain recombines TRBV20-1 with TRBJ2-7; 9 bases agree with TRBD1. This CDR3 has 14 residues. V was pared by 5 bases and J by 6 bases, with 11 bases of the junction left unmatched. Germline CDR1 reads DFQATT; CDR2 reads SNEGSKA (reference sequence). CDR3 DNA: TGCAGTGCTTTACAGGGGGCTAAAGACTCCGAGCAGTACTTC. It is translated as CSALQGAKDSEQYF.

This clonotype came up a few times. The chain is built from TRBV6-1 and TRBJ2-1; 10 nucleotides align to TRBD2. Near its end, the DNA agrees better with TRBJ2-5, so the J call may be wrong. CDR3 length equals 15 residues. Germline CDR1 and CDR2: MNHNS and SASEGT. CDR3 amino acids: CASSRSGRGGETQYF. The CDR3 DNA sequence: TGTGCCAGCAGTCGAAGCGGGAGGGGGGGGGAGACCCAGTACTTC.

This clonotype has only a few counts. The chain links TRBV6-1 to TRBJ1-2, with 8 bases fitting TRBD1. Germline loops: CDR1 MNHNS, CDR2 SASEGT. This CDR3 is 13 amino acids long. J gave up 4 bases and V 5 bases, and 3 bases lay outside the gene matches. CDR3 sequence: CASSPQGGYGYTF. The DNA of the CDR3 is TGTGCCAGCAGTCCACAGGGGGGCTATGGCTACACCTTC.

The chain joins TRBV27 to TRBJ2-4, with D hard to call. This CDR3 is 13 amino acids long. Between the trimmed V and J ends, which lost 4 bases and 8 bases, there was a span of 12 bases. Looked up from germline, CDR1 is MNHEY and CDR2 is SMNVEV (reference sequence). The CDR3 DNA reads as TGTGCCAGCAGTTCCGACGGGTACGACATTCAGTACTTC. Protein: CASSSDGYDIQYF.

This clonotype rates as medium-sized. The chain couples TRBV6-2 or TRBV6-3 to TRBJ2-3; TRBD2 aligns across 10 bases. The CDR3 runs 15 residues. Germline trimming cut 4 bases from V and 0 bases from J; bases unmatched to any gene: 1. Germline loops: CDR1 MNHEY, CDR2 SVGEGT. In DNA, the CDR3 is TGTGCCAGCAGTTTGACTAGCGGGAGCACAGATACGCAGTATTTT. This encodes CASSLTSGSTDTQYF.

The chain links TRBV10-3 to TRBJ2-2; tentatively, D is TRBD1 (6 bases). This CDR3 has 14 amino acids. Germline CDR1 reads ENHRY; CDR2 reads SYGVKD. The germline V and J ends were trimmed by 4 bases and 3 bases, with 9 bases remaining between them. CDR3 nucleotides: TGTGCCATCAGTGCACAGGGTTACACCGGGGAGCTGTTTTTT. It translates to CAISAQGYTGELFF.

V gene TRBV7-8 combines with J gene TRBJ2-1; 11 nucleotides match TRBD2. J gave up 5 bases and V 6 bases, and 9 bases lay outside the gene matches. CDR1 and CDR2 from the germline V gene are SGHVS and FQNEAQ. CDR3 length: 16 residues. The CDR3 sequence: CASRTGRLAGNNEQFF. The CDR3 nucleotides read TGTGCCAGCAGAACAGGGCGACTAGCGGGAAACAATGAGCAGTTCTTC.

The chain carries TRBV19 and TRBJ1-5; 11 bases match TRBD1. There are 15 residues in the CDR3. With V trimmed by 3 bases and J by 5 bases, 3 bases remained unmatched. Germline CDR1 reads LNHDA; CDR2 reads SQIVND (reference sequence). The CDR3 bases are TGTGCCAGTAGTATTTGGACAGGGGGCTATCAGCCCCAGCATTTT. This translates into CASSIWTGGYQPQHF.

CDR3 protein: CASTWTSGSVEQFF. CDR3 nucleotide sequence: TGTGCCAGCACATGGACTAGCGGGAGCGTTGAGCAGTTCTTC. V gene TRBV28 combines with J gene TRBJ2-1, with 13 positions matching TRBD2. With 7 bases clipped from V and 9 bases from J, the junction kept 6 bases outside the gene matches. Germline CDR1 MDHEN, CDR2 SYDVKM. This CDR3 is 14 amino acids long.

This clonotype was recorded a few times. V gene TRBV25-1 combines with J gene TRBJ1-5, with 9 bases fitting TRBD1. V lost 4 bases, J lost 4 bases, and 17 bases stayed unmatched. Per the germline V gene, CDR1 is MGHDK and CDR2 is SYGVNS. CDR3 length: 19 amino acids. The CDR3 coding sequence is TGTGCCAGCAGTGTAATCCGGGACAGGGTATTTTCATGGAATCAGCCCCAGCATTTT. It encodes CASSVIRDRVFSWNQPQHF.

The rearrangement uses TRBV6-5 and TRBJ2-7, with D maybe TRBD2 (6 bases). V lost 4 bases and J 0 bases, leaving 16 bases between the germline ends. Germline V gene sequence: CDR1 MNHEY, CDR2 SVGAGI. The CDR3 sequence is 16 residues long. The CDR3 DNA reads TGTGCCAGCAGTTCAGCATCAAGGCGGGACTCCTACGAGCAGTACTTC. Residues: CASSSASRRDSYEQYF.

This chain links TRBV6-5 with TRBJ2-7; D may be TRBD1 or TRBD2 (7 bases each). This CDR3 has 14 residues. Trimming cost V 2 bases and J 1 base, with 9 bases left between them. Looked up from germline, CDR1 is MNHEY and CDR2 is SVGAGI. The CDR3 sequence is CASSYQGGSYEQYF. CDR3 sequence (DNA): TGTGCCAGCAGTTACCAGGGGGGGTCCTACGAGCAGTACTTC.